What follows are 3 T cell receptor beta chains derived from one specimen sequenced in a study of blood T cell repertoires in COVID-19 (dated by TCRdb to 2019 to 2021). Libraries were constructed by the immunoSEQ multiplex PCR assay. As stored in TCRdb, this immuneACCESS dataset retains in-frame rearrangements with V and J assigned. A fraction of the clones does not appear; measured against another copy, unresolved V genes explain less than half of the discrepancy, and the remainder lacks a known reason. The sample yields some 190,000 clones; more than 80% were counted once. Approximately 9.9% of the sample comes from the top ten. Sequencing was carried out using peripheral blood. All receptors come from a woman aged 40 to 50 with COVID-19, enrolled during active disease.

The chain employs TRBV9 and TRBJ1-4; the match to TRBD1 covers 9 bases. This CDR3 contains 16 residues. The germline CDR1 and CDR2 sequences are SGDLS and YYNGEE. Trimming removed 4 bases from V and 8 bases from J; junction bases left unmatched: 12. The DNA of the CDR3 is TGTGCCAGCAGCACCAGGGGGGACAGGGTCGGGGAAAAACTGTTTTTT. Protein: CASSTRGDRVGEKLFF.

The rearrangement uses TRBV7-2 and TRBJ1-1, with 7 bases lining up with TRBD1. Per germline, CDR1 SGHTA and CDR2 FQGNSA. Unmatched junction bases numbered 4, after V lost 6 bases and J lost 0 bases. The CDR3 has 14 amino acids. The CDR3 bases are TGTGCCAGCAGAAAGGGGGCATTGAACACTGAAGCTTTCTTT. Translated: CASRKGALNTEAFF.

This clone was seen ten or more times. The V and J genes are TRBV10-3 and TRBJ1-5; 12 nucleotides align to TRBD1. With V trimmed by 10 bases and J by 6 bases, 7 bases remained unmatched. Germline CDR1 and CDR2: ENHRY and SYGVKD. The CDR3 runs to 14 residues. The CDR3 coding sequence is TGTGCCACCCTGGGGGACAGGGGGCGTCAGCCCCAGCATTTT. This gives the protein CATLGDRGRQPQHF.